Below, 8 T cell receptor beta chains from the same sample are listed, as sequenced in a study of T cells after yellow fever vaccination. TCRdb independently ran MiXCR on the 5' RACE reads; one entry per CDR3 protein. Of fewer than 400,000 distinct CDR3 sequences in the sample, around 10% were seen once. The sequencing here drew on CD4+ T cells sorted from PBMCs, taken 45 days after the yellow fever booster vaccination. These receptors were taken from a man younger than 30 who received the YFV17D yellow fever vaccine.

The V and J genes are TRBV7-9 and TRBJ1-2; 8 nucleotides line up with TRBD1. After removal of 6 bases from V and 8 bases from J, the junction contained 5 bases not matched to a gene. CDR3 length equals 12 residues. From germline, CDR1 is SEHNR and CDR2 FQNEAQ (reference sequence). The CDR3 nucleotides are TGTGCCAGCAGGGACAGGGTTGAGGGCTACACCTTC. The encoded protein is CASRDRVEGYTF.

The CDR3 DNA follows: TGTGCCACCAAGGGGGGACTAGCGGTCGAAAGGGGCACAGATACGCAGTATTTT. Amino acids: CATKGGLAVERGTDTQYF. This sequence joins TRBV10-3 and TRBJ2-3; TRBD2 matches at 11 bases. The CDR3 runs to 18 residues. V was pared by 10 bases and J by 1 base, with 16 bases of the junction left unmatched. Germline CDR1 and CDR2: ENHRY and SYGVKD.

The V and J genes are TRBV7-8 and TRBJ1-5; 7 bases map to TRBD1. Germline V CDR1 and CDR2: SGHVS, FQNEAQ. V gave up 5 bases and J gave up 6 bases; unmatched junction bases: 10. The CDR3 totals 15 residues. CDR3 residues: CASSTSRGRGQPQHF. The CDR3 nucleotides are TGTGCCAGCAGCACTAGCAGGGGGAGGGGTCAGCCCCAGCATTTT.

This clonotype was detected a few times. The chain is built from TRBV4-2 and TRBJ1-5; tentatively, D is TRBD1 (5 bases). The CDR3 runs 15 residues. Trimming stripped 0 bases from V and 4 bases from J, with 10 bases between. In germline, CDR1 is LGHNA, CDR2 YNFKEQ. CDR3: CASSQDQGENQPQHF. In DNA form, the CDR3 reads TGTGCCAGCAGCCAAGATCAAGGGGAGAATCAGCCCCAGCATTTT.

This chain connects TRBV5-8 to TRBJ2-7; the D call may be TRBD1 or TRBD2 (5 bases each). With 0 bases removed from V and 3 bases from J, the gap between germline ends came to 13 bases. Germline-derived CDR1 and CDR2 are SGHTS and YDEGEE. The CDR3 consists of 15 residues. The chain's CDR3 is CASSLGGNGFYEQYV. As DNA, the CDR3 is TGTGCCAGCAGCTTGGGGGGGAACGGTTTCTACGAGCAGTACGTC.

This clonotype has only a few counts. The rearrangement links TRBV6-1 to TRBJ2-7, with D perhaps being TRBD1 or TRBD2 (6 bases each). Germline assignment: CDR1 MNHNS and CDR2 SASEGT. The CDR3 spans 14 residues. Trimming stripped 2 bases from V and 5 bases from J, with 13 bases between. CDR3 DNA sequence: TGTGCCAGCAGTGAACGCCCGGGGGCGGACGAGCAGTACGTC. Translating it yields CASSERPGADEQYV.

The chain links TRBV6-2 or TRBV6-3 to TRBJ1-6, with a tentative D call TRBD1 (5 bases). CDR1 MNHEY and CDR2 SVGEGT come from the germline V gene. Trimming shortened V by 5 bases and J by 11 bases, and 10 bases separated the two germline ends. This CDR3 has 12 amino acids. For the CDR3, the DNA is TGTGCCAGCAGTAGGATGGGGGCACCCCTCCACTTT. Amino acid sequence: CASSRMGAPLHF.

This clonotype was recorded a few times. This CDR3 is CASSPQVPGGDGAYEQYF. The CDR3 region has the DNA TGTGCCAGCAGCCCACAGGTCCCTGGGGGGGACGGTGCCTACGAGCAGTACTTC. The rearrangement uses TRBV9 and TRBJ2-7, with 7 bases that match TRBD2. V was clipped by 4 bases and J by 2 bases; unmatched bases: 18. The CDR3 covers 18 residues. CDR1 SGDLS and CDR2 YYNGEE come from the germline V gene.